This T cell receptor (beta chain) was identified during a study of tumor-infiltrating lymphocytes in oesophageal squamous cell carcinoma. This clonotype was recorded only once. TCRdb passed the PCR reads through MiXCR, listing each CDR3 protein once. This sample has approximately 10,000 distinct CDR3 sequences, with about 50% found just once. The clonotype comes from a male donor with esophageal squamous cell carcinoma. Sequenced sample: esophageal tumor tissue.

CDR3 nucleotides: TGTGCCAGCAGCCCCAACGGGCGGGAGGTCAATGAGCAGTTCTTC. Translated, it gives CASSPNGREVNEQFF. This sequence joins TRBV7-8 and TRBJ2-1, with 8 bases fitting TRBD2. J gave up 6 bases and V 5 bases, and 9 bases lay outside the gene matches. Germline V gene lookup returns CDR1 SGHVS and CDR2 FQNEAQ. The CDR3 has 15 residues.